Following are 27 T cell receptor beta chains from one sample sequenced in a study of T cell responses to AZD1222 COVID-19 vaccine. Using immunoSEQ multiplex PCR, the repertoire was profiled, and TCRdb retains in-frame clones only, with some absent. The repertoire includes more than 95,000 clones, about 88% of them detected once, and about 4.7% sits in the top ten. Sequenced material: peripheral blood, taken on day 0 of AZD1222 vaccination. These receptor sequences come from an adult in good health.

The rearrangement uses TRBV9 and TRBJ1-5, with a tentative D call TRBD1 (5 bases). The V and J ends lost 0 bases and 0 bases respectively, with 10 bases between them. In germline, CDR1 is SGDLS, CDR2 YYNGEE. CDR3 length: 16 residues. The CDR3 here is CASSVGSGYSNQPQHF. The CDR3 region has the DNA TGTGCCAGCAGCGTAGGGTCAGGGTATAGCAATCAGCCCCAGCATTTT.

The gene calls are TRBV9 and TRBJ1-2; 10 bases map to TRBD1. The CDR3 runs 14 residues. Trimming removed 5 bases from V and 7 bases from J; junction bases left unmatched: 8. CDR1 SGDLS and CDR2 YYNGEE come from the germline V gene. DNA of the CDR3: TGTGCCAGCAGTATGACAGGGGGCGATGGTGGCTACACCTTC. As protein: CASSMTGGDGGYTF.

The gene calls are TRBV19 and TRBJ1-4, with TRBD1 matching over 10 bases. Unmatched junction bases numbered 2, after V lost 4 bases and J lost 3 bases. Germline CDR1 LNHDA, CDR2 SQIVND (reference sequence). The CDR3 extends over 15 amino acids. The CDR3, as DNA: TGTGCCAGTAGTAAAGACAGGGGGCCTAATGAAAAACTGTTTTTT. This sequence encodes CASSKDRGPNEKLFF. The variable domain in full, completed from reference TRBV19 and TRBJ1-4, reads DGGITQSPKYLFRKEGQNVTLSCEQNLNHDAMYWYRQDPGQGLRLIYYSQIVNDFQKGDIAEGYSVSREKKESFPLTVTSAQKNPTAFYLCASSKDRGPNEKLFFGSGTQLSVL.

This chain joins TRBV24-1 and TRBJ2-1; TRBD1 matches 7 bases. V shed 4 bases, J shed 9 bases, and the junction held 8 bases outside the gene matches. The V gene's germline CDR1 is KGHDR and CDR2 SFDVKD. This CDR3 spans 14 amino acids. In DNA, the CDR3 is TGTGCCACCAGTGACCCGGGACAGCAACCTGAGCAGTTCTTC. Amino acids: CATSDPGQQPEQFF.

As regards this clone: In the same sample, other DNA sequences code for this CDR3. The chain carries TRBV29-1 and TRBJ1-2, with D tentatively TRBD1 (6 bases). The germline V and J ends were trimmed by 6 bases and 2 bases, with 7 bases remaining between them. The CDR3 extends over 11 amino acids. Germline loops: CDR1 SQVTM, CDR2 ANQGSEA. The CDR3 sequence: CSVDRNYGYTF. CDR3 DNA sequence: TGCAGCGTCGACAGGAACTATGGCTACACCTTC. Together with reference TRBV29-1 and TRBJ1-2, the CDR3 gives the full variable domain: SAVISQKPSRDICQRGTSLTIQCQVDSQVTMMFWYRQQPGQSLTLIATANQGSEATYESGFVIDKFPISRPNLTFSTLTVSNMSPEDSSIYLCSVDRNYGYTFGSGTRLTVV.

This chain links TRBV7-9 with TRBJ2-7; the match to TRBD1 covers 7 bases. V dropped 0 bases and J dropped 2; count of bases not matched to a gene: 4. This CDR3 is built from 15 residues. Germline V gene lookup returns CDR1 SEHNR and CDR2 FQNEAQ (reference sequence). The CDR3 reads CASSLARQGTYEQYF. The DNA for the CDR3 is TGTGCCAGCAGCTTAGCGCGACAGGGCACCTACGAGCAGTACTTC.

The chain combines TRBV7-9 with TRBJ1-1; D is ambiguous. This CDR3 comprises 12 residues. V dropped 3 bases and J dropped 8 bases, with 10 bases sitting between them. Germline V gene lookup returns CDR1 SEHNR and CDR2 FQNEAQ (reference sequence). This CDR3 is CASSFDIGEAFF. CDR3 coding DNA: TGTGCCAGCAGCTTTGACATCGGGGAAGCTTTCTTT. The full variable domain, its missing parts supplied by reference TRBV7-9 and TRBJ1-1, is DTGVSQNPRHKITKRGQNVTFRCDPISEHNRLYWYRQTLGQGPEFLTYFQNEAQLEKSRLLSDRFSAERPKGSFSTLEIQRTEQGDSAMYLCASSFDIGEAFFGQGTRLTVV.

This chain joins TRBV11-3 and TRBJ2-3; D is unresolved. The ends were cut back, 6 bases at V and 0 bases at J, with 10 bases in the middle. Germline V CDR1 and CDR2: SGHNT, YENEEA. This CDR3 is built from 14 residues. In DNA, the CDR3 is TGTGCCAGCAGTCCCGGCGGTAGCACAGATACGCAGTATTTT. It yields the protein CASSPGGSTDTQYF.

The chain has TRBV28 and TRBJ1-3, with TRBD1 matching over 7 bases. J was trimmed by 6 bases and V by 7 bases; bases with no gene match: 6. Germline V gives CDR1 MDHEN, CDR2 SYDVKM. This CDR3 spans 13 amino acids. CDR3 DNA: TGTGCCAGCAAGACAGGGATGGTAAACACCATATATTTT. This codes for CASKTGMVNTIYF.

The chain has TRBV6-6 and TRBJ1-5; 7 bases fit TRBD1. V trimming: 7 bases; J trimming: 7 bases; junction bases outside the gene matches: 10. The CDR3 totals 14 residues. The germline gives CDR1 MNHNY, CDR2 SVGAGI (reference sequence). CDR3 nucleotide sequence: TGTGCCAGCAAAGAACAGGGGAAAGGGCAGCCCCAGCATTTT. This codes for CASKEQGKGQPQHF.

V and J are TRBV18 and TRBJ2-5; TRBD1 aligns across 10 bases. CDR1 KGHSH and CDR2 LQKENI come from the germline V gene. CDR3 length: 15 amino acids. J lost 5 bases, V lost 0 bases, and 3 bases had no gene match. The CDR3 nucleotides read TGTGCCAGCTCACCACCGGGACAGGGGTGGGAGACCCAGTACTTC. It specifies CASSPPGQGWETQYF.

V gene TRBV12-5 combines with J gene TRBJ2-2; 8 bases fit TRBD1. The germline CDR1 and CDR2 sequences are LGHNT and FRNRAP. This CDR3 has 15 amino acids. The V gene end was trimmed by 7 bases and the J gene end by 6 bases; junction bases not matched to a gene: 10. The CDR3 reads CASATGQGFSGELFF. The CDR3 DNA is TGTGCTAGTGCCACCGGACAGGGATTTTCCGGGGAGCTGTTTTTT.

The CDR3 spells CASSLDRAKTQYF. The DNA of the CDR3 is TGTGCCAGCAGCTTAGACAGGGCGAAGACCCAGTACTTC. V usage is TRBV11-2 and J usage is TRBJ2-5, with D possibly being TRBD1 (5 bases). CDR1 and CDR2 (germline): SGHAT, FQNNGV. V shed 0 bases and J shed 6 bases, with 8 bases lying between them. The CDR3 length is 13 residues.

The count of this clone is one. The rearrangement joins TRBV30 to TRBJ1-5; TRBD1 agrees at 8 bases. Trimming removed 2 bases from V and 5 bases from J; junction bases left unmatched: 2. From germline, CDR1 is GTSNPN and CDR2 SVGIG (reference sequence). This CDR3 is 13 amino acids long. In nucleotides, the CDR3 is TGTGCCTGGAGTACAGGGGGTGATCAGCCCCAGCATTTT. It yields the protein CAWSTGGDQPQHF.

The V gene is TRBV3-1 (or the pseudogene TRBV3-2), the J gene TRBJ2-1, with D perhaps matching TRBD2 (6 bases). This CDR3 is 12 amino acids long. Germline CDR1 LGHDT, CDR2 YNNKEL (reference sequence). V was pared by 3 bases and J by 12 bases, with 12 bases between. The CDR3 loop is CASSHTSGAQFF. Here the CDR3 DNA reads TGTGCCAGCAGCCATACGTCGGGAGCGCAGTTCTTC.

The J gene is TRBJ1-5, the V gene TRBV10-3; D not resolved. The CDR3 is 15 residues long. Per the germline V gene, CDR1 is ENHRY and CDR2 is SYGVKD. V gave up 2 bases and J gave up 6 bases, with 14 bases separating them. The CDR3 spells CAISEGRGNIQPQHF. In nucleotides, the CDR3 is TGTGCCATCAGTGAGGGAAGAGGGAATATTCAGCCCCAGCATTTT.

The V gene is TRBV24-1, the J gene TRBJ2-7; D is perhaps TRBD1 (6 bases). V lost 4 bases and J 3 bases, leaving 15 bases between the germline ends. The CDR3 runs 15 residues. Looked up from germline, CDR1 is KGHDR and CDR2 is SFDVKD. In DNA form, the CDR3 reads TGTGCCACCAGTGACAAGACAGGACCCCGCTACGAGCAGTACTTC. Amino acid sequence: CATSDKTGPRYEQYF.

The chain carries TRBV9 and TRBJ1-1; the D is unclear. The CDR3 contains 15 residues. The germline V gene has CDR1 SGDLS and CDR2 YYNGEE. Trimming pared 1 base from V and 2 bases from J, leaving 12 bases between. DNA for the CDR3: TGTGCCAGCAGCGTATCCATCCAGGACAACACTGAAGCTTTCTTT. It translates to CASSVSIQDNTEAFF.

The V and J genes are TRBV6-1 and TRBJ2-7, with D perhaps being TRBD1 or TRBD2 (5 bases each). This CDR3 comprises 13 residues. Trimming cost V 7 bases and J 2 bases, with 12 bases left between them. Germline CDR1 and CDR2: MNHNS and SASEGT. The CDR3 reads CASNRGVAYEQYF. CDR3 bases: TGTGCCAGCAACCGAGGGGTGGCCTACGAGCAGTACTTC.

This chain connects TRBV18 to TRBJ1-2; D not resolved. In germline, CDR1 is KGHSH, CDR2 LQKENI. Trimming took 3 bases from V and 0 from J, leaving 11 bases between them. There are 15 residues in the CDR3. The CDR3 loop reads CASSPTGNANYGYTF. CDR3 coding DNA: TGTGCCAGCTCACCGACGGGTAATGCTAACTATGGCTACACCTTC.

The chain has TRBV7-7 and TRBJ2-2; possibly TRBD1 for D (7 bases). The germline V and J ends were trimmed by 7 bases and 8 bases, with 17 bases remaining between them. The germline CDR1 and CDR2 sequences are SSHAT and FNYEAQ (reference sequence). The CDR3 is 14 amino acids. CDR3 bases: TGTGCCAGCACCCCGAGGAGGGGGCCGGGGGAGCTGTTTTTT. Translated: CASTPRRGPGELFF.

This chain connects TRBV28 to TRBJ2-7; 8 bases match TRBD1. CDR3 length equals 16 residues. V lost 7 bases, J lost 3 bases, and 14 bases stayed unmatched. Germline V gene lookup returns CDR1 MDHEN and CDR2 SYDVKM. The CDR3 reads CASTPGPTGDHYEQYF. CDR3 bases: TGTGCCAGCACTCCTGGGCCGACAGGGGATCACTACGAGCAGTACTTC.

J is TRBJ2-3 and V is TRBV5-4; TRBD1 is a possible D gene (5 bases). Trimming stripped 0 bases from V and 4 bases from J, with 15 bases between. Per germline, CDR1 SGHNT and CDR2 YYREEE (reference sequence). The CDR3 has 16 residues. CDR3 residues: CASSLDYARVADTQYF. In nucleotides, the CDR3 is TGTGCCAGCAGCTTGGACTACGCCAGGGTCGCAGATACGCAGTATTTT.

The rearrangement links TRBV2 to TRBJ1-5, with a weak D call TRBD1 (6 bases). Germline V CDR1 and CDR2: SNHLY, FYNNEI. The CDR3 is made up of 15 amino acids. The V gene lost 7 bases and the J gene lost 2 bases, with 15 bases spanning the gap. CDR3 DNA sequence: TGTGCCAGCACCCTCGAGGGGGGGGGCAATCAGCCCCAGCATTTT. Residues: CASTLEGGGNQPQHF.

The V call is TRBV18, the J call TRBJ2-3; D is uncertain. The CDR3 covers 16 residues. V was cut by 3 bases and J by 2 bases, with 15 bases left in between. CDR1 is KGHSH, CDR2 LQKENI, per germline. The CDR3 DNA is TGTGCCAGCTCACCGACCCCTCCTGACAACACAGATACGCAGTATTTT. Translated, it gives CASSPTPPDNTDTQYF.

V gene TRBV7-9 combines with J gene TRBJ2-2; tentative D call: TRBD1 (5 bases). V was clipped by 5 bases and J by 5 bases, with 15 bases between them. Germline values: CDR1 SEHNR, CDR2 FQNEAQ (reference sequence). CDR3 size: 15 residues. CDR3 sequence (DNA): TGTGCCAGCAGCCCTCTGGCAGGGCATACCGGGGAGCTGTTTTTT. Translating gives CASSPLAGHTGELFF.

The chain couples TRBV3-1 (or the pseudogene TRBV3-2) to TRBJ1-1; D is possibly TRBD1 (6 bases). V was shortened by 7 bases and J by 8 bases, with 20 bases between the two germline ends. From germline, CDR1 is LGHDT and CDR2 YNNKEL (reference sequence). CDR3 length equals 14 residues. CDR3 DNA: TGTGCCAGCACCCGAGCGGGGGGCCCGGGAGAAGCTTTCTTT. Its translation: CASTRAGGPGEAFF.